This TCR beta chain stems from a study of T cell responses to AZD1222 COVID-19 vaccine listed by TCRdb under 2021. Looking at the study overall: TCR sequencing was performed for 230 to 250 trial participants, of whom around 200 were given two doses of AZD1222 and around 25 were given two doses of MenACWY control vaccine. Trial participants were enrolled into age subgroups of 18-55, 56-69 and 70-plus years, which contained approximately 150, 28 and 58 TCR-sequenced participants, respectively. Paper-wide results and their limitations: Only five or six AZD1222 recipients were SARS-CoV-2 seropositive at baseline, limiting conclusions about previously exposed vaccinees. In the small 56-69-year group, the increase in depth fell short of significance, most likely because of low power. Because no day 14 peak-response samples were available, the repertoires could be characterized only after the peak T cell response. The vaccine-associated CD4 TCRs covered the entire spike protein, and the dominant responses fell in regions 160-218 and 743-854. After two AZD1222 doses, both the breadth and the depth of spike-specific TCRs were significantly higher than at day 0 and than in MenACWY recipients. Reportedly, close to half of the unique spike-specific TCRs recognized epitopes lying outside the regions that are mutated in the B.1.351 and B.1.1.7 variants. Participants were mostly white British, with more females than males. The authors suggested clonal diversity may have been underestimated.

What the time point label conveys for this sample: about 28 days (+/-7) after the second vaccine dose. AZD1222 recipients whose second dose came at about 4 weeks and those whose second dose came at about 12 weeks were combined into one group, since spike-specific TCR depth and breadth did not differ between the two schedules. Vaccinee samples came from UK trials COV001 and COV002, including a single-blind randomized controlled phase 2/3 trial of AZD1222 (ChAdOx1 nCoV-19) in healthy adults. For TCRbeta chain sequencing, PBMC samples from trial participants were taken at day 0 and at day 28 after the second dose. Turning to this clone: Its antigen is unknown. Base qualities are not provided; no much larger clone lies one nucleotide away.

The CDR3 regions of human TCRbeta chains were analyzed by immunosequencing. The paper's data handling went like this. TCRs in the repertoires were compared against a reference library of SARS-CoV-2-specific TCRs that had been generated with the MIRA antigen-specificity platform. Breadth meant the fraction of unique TCRs that were SARS-CoV-2-associated, whereas depth meant the fraction of total T cells that were SARS-CoV-2-associated. Each spike-specific TCR was assigned to its reactive spike region and to a CD4 or CD8 class using the MIRA data. Log10-transformed breadth and depth values were compared by one-way ANOVA with Sidak's multiple comparisons tests. TCRdb stores this immuneACCESS table with in-frame sequences only. Part of the clones is absent; in the studies checked, under half of the shortfall reflects unresolved V genes, and no reason is known for the rest. V and J calls and clone size are given by that table; D and trimming were obtained from the DNA. The sample table holds 130,000 or so clones, of which 75% to 95% were seen once. The top ten constitute under 2% of the sample.

Relative to germline, V is missing 6 bases and J is missing 3 bases, with 1 base of the junction outside any gene match. The CDR3 holds 12 amino acids from the cysteine to the phenylalanine. CDR3 DNA is the only sequence kept; it has 36 bases, read in frame from the first base. Based on the germline V gene, the CDR1 and CDR2 sequences are ENHRY and SYGVKD. This clonotype was sampled from an adult who received the AZD1222 COVID-19 vaccine. The source material was peripheral blood, sampled 28 days after the second AZD1222 dose. The chain employs TRBV10-3 and TRBJ1-1; TRBD1 agrees with 7 junctional bases. The CDR3 here reads CAISQGDTEAFF. The DNA sequence reads TGTGCCATCAGCCAGGGGGACACTGAAGCTTTCTTT.